A single T cell receptor (beta chain) is shown here with its context. The CDR3 loop spans 16 amino acids. J was trimmed by 2 bases and V by 4 bases; bases with no gene match: 7. Germline loops: CDR1 KGHDR, CDR2 SFDVKD. TCRdb reprocessed the 5' RACE reads with MiXCR, giving one entry per CDR3 protein. The sample lists 200,000 to 250,000 distinct CDR3 sequences; under 3.5% were seen once. This sample was included in a study of T cells after yellow fever vaccination. This receptor was obtained from a man aged 18 to 30 who received the YFV17D yellow fever vaccine. V gene TRBV24-1 combines with J gene TRBJ2-3; 8 bases align to TRBD1. The specimen was CD4+ T cells sorted from PBMCs, collected 10 days after the yellow fever booster vaccination. CDR3 region: CATSDTGTGSTDTQYF. In DNA, the CDR3 is TGTGCCACCAGTGACACCGGGACAGGATCCACAGATACGCAGTATTTT.